Below, 8 T cell receptor beta chains from the same sample are listed, as sequenced in a study of graft-versus-host responses after intestinal transplantation. Clones were sequenced by immunoSEQ multiplex PCR, and TCRdb holds only the in-frame ones, with some missing. The sample carries just over 15,000 clones, about 90% recorded once. Material: bone marrow, obtained roughly 4 months after intestinal transplantation. These receptors were collected from a human patient who received an intestinal transplant, so some T cells may come from the graft donor.

The chain uses TRBV11-3 and TRBJ1-2; maybe TRBD1 (6 bases). The CDR3 loop spans 17 amino acids. Trimming removed 3 bases at V and 4 bases at J, with 21 bases between. Germline CDR1 is SGHNT and CDR2 is YENEEA. The CDR3 reads CASSFDRLPFYLYGYTF. The CDR3 DNA reads as TGTGCCAGCAGCTTCGACAGGTTACCCTTCTATCTCTATGGCTACACCTTC.

J is TRBJ2-3 and V is TRBV4-2; 9 bases are shared with TRBD2. The germline V gene encodes CDR1 LGHNA and CDR2 YNFKEQ. V shed 5 bases and J 2 bases; nucleotides not matched to a gene: 5. The CDR3 sequence is 15 residues long. The CDR3, as DNA: TGTGCCAGCAGCTTGGCTAGCGGGAACACAGATACGCAGTATTTT. Translation gives CASSLASGNTDTQYF.

The chain couples TRBV27 to TRBJ2-3; TRBD1 matches 7 bases. Germline lookup yields CDR1 MNHEY and CDR2 SMNVEV (reference sequence). There are 16 residues in the CDR3. V was clipped by 3 bases and J by 2 bases; unmatched bases: 8. This CDR3 is CASSLGMTGHTDTQYF. In DNA form, the CDR3 reads TGTGCCAGCAGTTTGGGTATGACAGGGCACACAGATACGCAGTATTTT.

The CDR3 loop is CASEGDSYNEQFF. In DNA form, the CDR3 reads TGTGCATCGGAAGGGGATTCCTACAATGAGCAGTTCTTC. This rearrangement joins TRBV14 to TRBJ2-1; tentatively, D is TRBD1 (5 bases). The CDR3 is 13 amino acids. Germline CDR1 SGHDN, CDR2 FVKESK.

In DNA form, the CDR3 reads TGTGCCAGCAGCTTATGGCGGGGGATAACTACCTACGAGCAGTACTTC. It is translated as CASSLWRGITTYEQYF. V is TRBV7-2 and J is TRBJ2-7, with 7 bases lining up with TRBD2. This CDR3 is built from 16 residues. Germline V gene sequence: CDR1 SGHTA, CDR2 FQGNSA. Trimming removed 2 bases from V and 2 bases from J; junction bases left unmatched: 9.

The genes are TRBV11-2 and TRBJ2-5; 7 bases align to TRBD2. Losses at the gene ends were 5 bases for V and 0 bases for J; bases not matched to a gene: 3. CDR1 is SGHAT and CDR2 is FQNNGV in the germline V gene. The CDR3 runs to 14 residues. DNA for the CDR3: TGTGCCAGCAGCCCTGGGACTAACCAAGAGACCCAGTACTTC. Translating it yields CASSPGTNQETQYF.

The rearrangement uses TRBV9 and TRBJ2-1; D unresolved. The germline V and J ends were trimmed by 3 bases and 6 bases, with 10 bases remaining between them. The germline CDR1 and CDR2 sequences are SGDLS and YYNGEE. The CDR3 is made up of 13 amino acids. CDR3 protein: CASSANPANEQFF. CDR3 nucleotide sequence: TGTGCCAGCAGCGCGAATCCGGCCAATGAGCAGTTCTTC.

This clone was counted once. Compared with germline, one end of the junction differs, possibly owing to a read error. V usage is TRBV7-9 and J usage is TRBJ2-1, with D perhaps assigned TRBD1 or TRBD2 (6 bases each). CDR1 is SEHNR, CDR2 FQNEAQ, per germline (reference sequence). CDR3 size: 12 residues. The CDR3 loop reads CASRLGGTEQFF. The CDR3 DNA follows: TGTGCCAGCAGGTTAGGGGGGACCGAGCAGTTCTTC.